These 27 T cell receptor beta chains came from one sample sequenced in a study of early T cells in non-severe SARS-CoV-2 infection listed by TCRdb under 2021. Library prep was done by 5' RACE. The sequencer was a NextSeq 500. In TCRdb, the public reads were trimmed at Q25 with fastp and aligned with MiXCR, with productive beta chains retained. CDR3 protein sequences are deduplicated, and each keeps its most common genes and DNA. A total of some 54,000 distinct CDR3 sequences appear in this sample, roughly 11% of them only once. The biggest ten clones account for roughly an eighth of the sample. Sample: whole blood. Source of these receptors: an adult who was a healthcare worker with PCR-confirmed SARS-CoV-2 infection or an uninfected control (not recorded which).

This clonotype was observed many times. The rearrangement uses TRBV7-2 and TRBJ1-6; D gene uncertain. Trimming left V 5 bases short and J 10 bases short, with 12 bases between. Germline V lookup: CDR1 SGHTA, CDR2 FQGNSA. The CDR3 sequence is 13 residues long. The CDR3 reads CASSPQVGSPLHF. For the CDR3, the DNA is TGTGCCAGCAGCCCGCAGGTTGGGTCACCCCTCCACTTT.

The V and J genes are TRBV2 and TRBJ2-2; TRBD1 aligns across 7 bases. This CDR3 comprises 15 residues. Looked up from germline, CDR1 is SNHLY and CDR2 is FYNNEI. The V and J ends lost 6 bases and 2 bases, in that order; junction bases with no gene match: 6. CDR3 sequence (DNA): TGTGCCAGCAGAGTAGACAGGGCAAACACCGGGGAGCTGTTTTTT. Translating gives CASRVDRANTGELFF. Drawing the rest from reference TRBV2 and TRBJ2-2, the complete variable domain is EPEVTQTPSHQVTQMGQEVILRCVPISNHLYFYWYRQILGQKVEFLVSFYNNEISEKSEIFDDQFSVERPDGSNFTLKIRSTKLEDSAMYFCASRVDRANTGELFFGEGSRLTVL.

The table lists this clonotype with many counts. V and J are TRBV5-1 and TRBJ1-3, with D tentatively TRBD1 (6 bases). The CDR3 loop spans 15 amino acids. Germline assignment: CDR1 SGHRS and CDR2 YFSETQ. V was clipped by 4 bases and J by 1 base, with 12 bases between them. The CDR3 here is CASSPTGTSGNTIYF. The CDR3 coding sequence is TGCGCCAGCAGCCCGACAGGCACTTCTGGAAACACCATATATTTT.

The V call is TRBV2, the J call TRBJ2-5; 8 positions match TRBD1. The CDR3 sequence is 13 residues long. J was trimmed by 2 bases and V by 8 bases; bases with no gene match: 4. Germline-derived CDR1 and CDR2 are SNHLY and FYNNEI. CDR3 in amino acids: CASGTGTQETQYF. The CDR3 DNA sequence: TGTGCCAGCGGGACAGGCACACAAGAGACCCAGTACTTC.

This clonotype was observed many times. The genes are TRBV6-2 or TRBV6-3 and TRBJ2-3, with D maybe TRBD2 (6 bases). CDR1 is MNHEY, CDR2 SVGEGT, per germline. Trimming took 0 bases from V and 4 from J, leaving 11 bases between them. This CDR3 region has 15 residues. The CDR3 nucleotides read TGTGCCAGCAGTTACTCGATTCGGGAGTCAGATACGCAGTATTTT. Translation: CASSYSIRESDTQYF.

This clonotype was seen repeatedly, ten times or more. This rearrangement joins TRBV6-1 to TRBJ1-6; 9 bases fit TRBD1. The CDR3 sequence is 16 residues long. Germline trimming cut 0 bases from V and 8 bases from J; bases unmatched to any gene: 5. In germline, CDR1 is MNHNS, CDR2 SASEGT. In DNA, the CDR3 is TGTGCCAGCAGTGAAGCGCTTGGACAGGGGTATTCACCCCTCCACTTT. This sequence encodes CASSEALGQGYSPLHF.

This clonotype was counted at least ten times. The rearrangement links TRBV6-5 to TRBJ2-1, with TRBD2 as a possible D gene (6 bases). CDR1 MNHEY and CDR2 SVGAGI come from the germline V gene. Deletions cut 7 bases from V and 5 bases from J, with 12 bases between. This CDR3 is 13 amino acids long. The CDR3 spells CASTASAHNEQFF. The CDR3 DNA follows: TGTGCCAGCACGGCTAGCGCACACAATGAGCAGTTCTTC.

A few counts support this clonotype. The chain has TRBV7-9 and TRBJ1-3, with D unclear. This CDR3 has 15 residues. CDR1 and CDR2 (germline): SEHNR, FQNEAQ (reference sequence). V dropped 5 bases and J dropped 0 bases, with 11 bases sitting between them. Written as DNA, the CDR3 is TGTGCCAGCAGCCCGAATAGCCTCTCTGGAAACACCATATATTTT. Its translation is CASSPNSLSGNTIYF.

A single count supports this clonotype. The rearrangement joins TRBV20-1 to TRBJ2-7, with D possibly matching TRBD1 (5 bases). Trimming stripped 1 base from V and 3 bases from J, with 19 bases between. Germline V gives CDR1 DFQATT, CDR2 SNEGSKA (reference sequence). The CDR3 totals 16 residues. The CDR3 region has the DNA TGCAGTGCTAGAGTCCCCTGGTCAGGGATTGGCTACGAGCAGTACTTC. Translation: CSARVPWSGIGYEQYF.

Ten or more counts support this clonotype. V gene TRBV30 combines with J gene TRBJ1-1, with D unclear. Germline V gives CDR1 GTSNPN, CDR2 SVGIG (reference sequence). Trimming removed 0 bases at V and 4 bases at J, with 12 bases between. The length of the CDR3 is 14 residues. CDR3 region: CAWSVSVGSTEAFF. The CDR3 coding sequence is TGTGCCTGGAGTGTCTCGGTGGGCTCCACTGAAGCTTTCTTT.

This clonotype was recorded a few times. This sequence joins TRBV5-4 and TRBJ2-7; possible D gene TRBD2, 6 bases. In germline, CDR1 is SGHNT, CDR2 YYREEE (reference sequence). Trimming cost V 4 bases and J 7 bases, with 18 bases left between them. This CDR3 spans 14 amino acids. CDR3 amino acids: CASSKGWRGEEQYF. CDR3 nucleotides: TGTGCCAGCAGCAAAGGGTGGCGGGGTGAGGAGCAGTACTTC.

The V call is TRBV6-6, the J call TRBJ2-7, with TRBD1 identical over 7 bases. The germline V gene has CDR1 MNHNY and CDR2 SVGAGI (reference sequence). This CDR3 spans 14 amino acids. V shed 5 bases and J 1 base; nucleotides not matched to a gene: 5. The chain's CDR3 is CASSVPGQSYEQYF. Here the CDR3 DNA reads TGTGCCAGCAGTGTACCGGGACAGTCCTACGAGCAGTACTTC.

This clonotype turned up a few times. This chain uses TRBV2 with TRBJ1-5; 9 bases align to TRBD1. Losses at the gene ends were 3 bases for V and 6 bases for J; bases not matched to a gene: 3. The CDR3 is made up of 14 amino acids. Germline-derived CDR1 and CDR2 are SNHLY and FYNNEI. In DNA form, the CDR3 reads TGTGCCAGCAGTGACGGACAGGGGAGTCAGCCCCAGCATTTT. Translation: CASSDGQGSQPQHF. Based on the CDR3 plus reference TRBV2 and TRBJ1-5, the full variable domain is EPEVTQTPSHQVTQMGQEVILRCVPISNHLYFYWYRQILGQKVEFLVSFYNNEISEKSEIFDDQFSVERPDGSNFTLKIRSTKLEDSAMYFCASSDGQGSQPQHFGDGTRLSIL.

J is TRBJ1-1 and V is TRBV28; tentative D call: TRBD1 (5 bases). V lost 6 bases and J 4 bases, leaving 12 bases between the germline ends. The CDR3 is made up of 13 amino acids. Germline lookup yields CDR1 MDHEN and CDR2 SYDVKM. The CDR3 loop is CASRYPGGTEAFF. The CDR3 bases are TGTGCCAGCAGATATCCCGGGGGCACTGAAGCTTTCTTT.

CDR3 DNA sequence: TGCAGTGCTAGAGTCGGGGACACTGAAGCTTTCTTT. Translating gives CSARVGDTEAFF. The gene calls are TRBV20-1 and TRBJ1-1; D not certain. The CDR3 sequence is 12 residues long. CDR1 is DFQATT and CDR2 is SNEGSKA in the germline V gene (reference sequence). Between the trimmed V and J ends, which lost 1 base and 3 bases, there was a span of 6 bases.

This chain uses TRBV12-3 or TRBV12-4 with TRBJ2-5; D not resolved. This CDR3 contains 12 residues. Trimming stripped 6 bases from V and 7 bases from J, with 12 bases between. The CDR3, as DNA: TGTGCCAGCAGCGCCCGATTGGGGACCCAGTACTTC. Translating it yields CASSARLGTQYF.

V gene TRBV10-2 combines with J gene TRBJ2-1; 10 bases line up with TRBD2. The CDR3 runs to 14 residues. Germline CDR1 reads WSHSY; CDR2 reads SAAADI. The ends lost 2 bases at V and 9 bases at J; junction bases unmatched: 4. CDR3: CASSELAGEGEQFF. The CDR3 DNA reads as TGCGCCAGCAGTGAGCTAGCGGGAGAGGGTGAGCAGTTCTTC.

Many counts were recorded for this clonotype. CDR3 amino acids: CASLGGKLSYEQYF. In DNA, the CDR3 is TGTGCCAGCCTAGGGGGCAAACTCTCCTACGAGCAGTACTTC. The chain combines TRBV28 with TRBJ2-7; the match to TRBD1 covers 7 bases. CDR1 is MDHEN and CDR2 is SYDVKM in the germline V gene. V shed 8 bases and J 0 bases; nucleotides not matched to a gene: 7. The CDR3 has 14 amino acids.

This clonotype was seen many times. The V gene is TRBV6-6, the J gene TRBJ1-6; tentatively, D is TRBD1 (5 bases). The CDR3 is 15 residues long. CDR1 and CDR2 (germline): MNHNY, SVGAGI (reference sequence). The V gene lost 5 bases and the J gene lost 8 bases, with 16 bases spanning the gap. Here the CDR3 reads CASSPYGGDDSPLHF. DNA of the CDR3: TGTGCCAGCAGTCCCTATGGGGGAGACGATTCACCCCTCCACTTT.

On this clonotype itself: Sequence at one end of the junction differs from germline and may be a read error. The V call is TRBV7-9, the J call TRBJ2-2; 7 bases are a match to TRBD2. This CDR3 comprises 17 residues. Germline CDR1 and CDR2: SEHNR and FQNEAQ (reference sequence). The CDR3 DNA follows: TGTGCCAGCAGCTTAGCGGTGGCTAGCGGACGAACCGGGGGGCTGTTTTTT. Its protein product is CASSLAVASGRTGGLFF.

The chain carries TRBV3-1 and TRBJ1-2; a possible D gene is TRBD1 (5 bases). The CDR3 contains 12 residues. In germline, CDR1 is LGHDT, CDR2 YNNKEL (reference sequence). V was trimmed by 4 bases and J by 5 bases, leaving 8 bases between them. The CDR3 sequence is CASSLEGYGYTF. CDR3 coding DNA: TGTGCCAGCAGCCTAGAGGGGTATGGCTACACCTTC.

This clonotype was counted at least ten times. The chain carries TRBV6-6 and TRBJ1-1; the D is unclear. The CDR3 runs to 14 residues. V dropped 5 bases and J dropped 1 base, with 11 bases sitting between them. Germline CDR1 MNHNY, CDR2 SVGAGI (reference sequence). CDR3 sequence: CASSRRTENTEAFF. The CDR3 nucleotides are TGTGCCAGCAGTCGTAGGACGGAGAACACTGAAGCTTTCTTT.

Ten or more counts support this clonotype. This chain joins TRBV20-1 and TRBJ1-1, with D possibly matching TRBD1 (6 bases). The germline V gene encodes CDR1 DFQATT and CDR2 SNEGSKA (reference sequence). CDR3 size: 13 residues. V was shortened by 5 bases and J by 1 base, with 11 bases between the two germline ends. The CDR3 reads CSAERQANTEAFF. DNA for the CDR3: TGCAGTGCTGAACGACAGGCGAACACTGAAGCTTTCTTT.

Many counts were recorded for this clonotype. The rearrangement joins TRBV6-6 to TRBJ2-7; maybe TRBD2 (5 bases). The CDR3 runs 19 residues. Germline V gene data show CDR1 as MNHNY and CDR2 as SVGAGI (reference sequence). The ends were cut back, 0 bases at V and 0 bases at J, with 21 bases in the middle. The CDR3 DNA reads TGTGCCAGCAGTTACTCGTTTAGCGTGATAACCAGAAGCTCCTACGAGCAGTACTTC. Its protein is CASSYSFSVITRSSYEQYF.

This clonotype has a count of ten or more. The J gene is TRBJ2-2, the V gene TRBV20-1; D unclear. Germline V CDR1 and CDR2: DFQATT, SNEGSKA (reference sequence). The CDR3 spans 13 residues. The V and J ends lost 1 base and 7 bases respectively, with 10 bases between them. CDR3 bases: TGCAGTGCTAGAGTGTCTGGAATCGGGGAGCTGTTTTTT. Its protein is CSARVSGIGELFF.

This clonotype was seen at least ten times. The V and J genes are TRBV7-9 and TRBJ2-4; 7 positions match TRBD1. The CDR3 extends over 13 amino acids. Per the germline V gene, CDR1 is SEHNR and CDR2 is FQNEAQ (reference sequence). Losses at the gene ends were 4 bases for V and 4 bases for J; bases not matched to a gene: 1. The CDR3 is CASSWGQKNIQYF. CDR3 in DNA: TGTGCCAGCAGCTGGGGACAGAAAAACATTCAGTACTTC.

Only one count was recorded for this clonotype. The chain uses TRBV6-2 or TRBV6-3 and TRBJ2-1; no clear D gene. CDR1 and CDR2 (germline): MNHEY, SVGEGT. V was shortened by 4 bases and J by 2 bases, with 9 bases between the two germline ends. This CDR3 contains 14 residues. DNA for the CDR3: TGTGCCAGCAGTTCATACAGCGCCTACAATGAGCAGTTCTTC. Protein product: CASSSYSAYNEQFF.